This section outlines one T cell receptor (beta chain) sequence together with its context. The antigen is unknown. The data derive from a study of cytomegalovirus exposure and HLA in healthy donors. 13 Jbeta primers and 60 Vbeta primers were used for the PCR. Here immunoSEQ multiplex PCR was the method, and the copy in TCRdb shows in-frame clones only, minus some. The sample contains about 200,000 clones, about three quarters of which appear only once. Study observations and caveats: Later analysis identified several of the most significant clusters that appeared linked to common viral pathogens.

Germline trimming cut 5 bases from V and 2 bases from J; bases unmatched to any gene: 5. CDR1 is MGHDK, CDR2 SYGVNS, per germline. This CDR3 region has 15 residues. The TCR comes from a woman in her twenties or thirties in good health and CMV-seropositive. Input material: PBMCs. The rearrangement links TRBV25-1 to TRBJ1-2, with 10 bases lining up with TRBD1. The chain's CDR3 is CASSRRGQGNYGYTF. The CDR3 coding sequence is TGTGCCAGCAGTCGTCGGGGACAGGGGAACTATGGCTACACCTTC.